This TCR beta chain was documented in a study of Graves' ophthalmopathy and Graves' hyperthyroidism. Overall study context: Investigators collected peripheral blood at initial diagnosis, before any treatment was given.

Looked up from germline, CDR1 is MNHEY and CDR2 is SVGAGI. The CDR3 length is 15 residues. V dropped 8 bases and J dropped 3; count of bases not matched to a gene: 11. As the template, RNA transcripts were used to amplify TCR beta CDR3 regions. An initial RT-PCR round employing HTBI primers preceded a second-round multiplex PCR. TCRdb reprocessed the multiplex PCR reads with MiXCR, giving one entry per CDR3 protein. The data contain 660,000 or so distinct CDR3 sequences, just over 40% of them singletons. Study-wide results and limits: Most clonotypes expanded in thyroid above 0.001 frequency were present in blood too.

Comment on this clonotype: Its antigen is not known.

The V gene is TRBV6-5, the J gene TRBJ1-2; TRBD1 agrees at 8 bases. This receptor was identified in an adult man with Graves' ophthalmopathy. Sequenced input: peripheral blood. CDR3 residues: CASVLGQGAYYGYTF. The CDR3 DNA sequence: TGTGCCAGCGTTTTAGGGCAGGGGGCCTACTATGGCTACACCTTC.